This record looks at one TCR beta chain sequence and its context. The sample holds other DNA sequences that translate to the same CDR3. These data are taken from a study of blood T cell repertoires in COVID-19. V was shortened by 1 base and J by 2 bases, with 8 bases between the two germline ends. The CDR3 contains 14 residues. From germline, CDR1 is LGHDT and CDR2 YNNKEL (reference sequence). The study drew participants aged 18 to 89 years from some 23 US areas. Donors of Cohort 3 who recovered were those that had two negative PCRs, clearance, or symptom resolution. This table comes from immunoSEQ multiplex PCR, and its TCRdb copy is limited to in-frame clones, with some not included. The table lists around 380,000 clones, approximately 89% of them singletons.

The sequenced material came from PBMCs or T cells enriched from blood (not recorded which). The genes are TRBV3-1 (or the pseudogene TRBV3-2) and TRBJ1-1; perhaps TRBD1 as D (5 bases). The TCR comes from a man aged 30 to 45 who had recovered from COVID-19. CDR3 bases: TGTGCCAGCAGCCAAGGCAGGGTAAACACTGAAGCTTTCTTT. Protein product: CASSQGRVNTEAFF.